This is a list of T cell receptor beta chains from one sample in a study of cytomegalovirus exposure and HLA in healthy donors. Profiling relied on immunoSEQ multiplex PCR, and the TCRdb table lists in-frame clones only, not all of them. Here the sample spans 100,000 to 150,000 clones, 74% being singletons. Input material: PBMCs. These receptors all come from a man aged 35 to 55 in good health and CMV-seropositive. The conserved cysteine and the conserved F or W are not part of the CDR3 here. D genes are given only for firm matches. Clone size, where shown, is once, few, many, or a class for clones that have expanded.

J,V,size,D,CDR3
TRBJ2-7,TRBV6-1,NA,TRBD1,ASSGTGVYEQY
TRBJ1-1,TRBV19,once,NA,ASSKGLEAF
TRBJ2-1,TRBV27,NA,TRBD2,ASSRRLAGGGEQF
TRBJ2-2,TRBV7-6,NA,TRBD2,ASSLKGTSGGTLNTGELF
TRBJ2-2,TRBV15,once,NA,ATSRGLLNTGELF
TRBJ1-2,TRBV29-1,NA,TRBD1,SVLTGAYGYT
TRBJ2-2,TRBV7-2,NA,NA,ASSFVRTTNTGELF
TRBJ1-1,TRBV28,NA,TRBD1,ASSTYGTGNEAF
TRBJ2-1,TRBV6-5,few,TRBD2,ASSYGGTREEQF
TRBJ2-3,TRBV15,NA,TRBD2,ATSRDGTSADTQY
TRBJ2-1,TRBV6-6,few,NA,ASSVSYNEQF
TRBJ2-5,TRBV5-1,NA,NA,ASSRTASRALSKETQY
TRBJ2-3,TRBV19,once,TRBD2,ASSILAGLTDTQY
TRBJ2-7,TRBV4-2,NA,TRBD1,ASSQEGQYGEQY
TRBJ1-5,TRBV28,NA,TRBD1,ASRDRGVSQPQH
TRBJ2-2,TRBV10-2,NA,NA,ASRDRGNTGELF
TRBJ2-3,TRBV4-2,NA,TRBD2,ASSQGSSGSADTQY
TRBJ2-5,TRBV27,NA,TRBD2,ASNDLGTSGETQY
TRBJ2-7,TRBV6-1,NA,NA,ASSVDLDYEQY
TRBJ2-1,TRBV7-2,NA,NA,ASNLEVEQF
TRBJ2-7,TRBV29-1,once,NA,SAGQGYEQY
TRBJ1-1,TRBV28,few,NA,ASVGGEAF
TRBJ1-4,TRBV18,few,TRBD1,ASSPPGQGPEKLF
TRBJ1-5,TRBV7-2,once,NA,ASSLVGVEYSNQPQH
TRBJ1-2,TRBV5-4,NA,TRBD1,ASSFDRGGYGYT
TRBJ1-2,TRBV11-2,NA,NA,ASSFERGPHYGYT
TRBJ1-3,TRBV7-3,NA,NA,ASSRERSGNTIY
TRBJ2-2,TRBV7-2,NA,NA,ASSLERVPGRELF
TRBJ1-1,TRBV7-9,NA,TRBD1,ASSLGQGPMNTEAF
TRBJ1-5,TRBV27,NA,NA,ASSLERGGQPQH
TRBJ1-2,TRBV6-5,NA,NA,ASSYDGANYGYT
TRBJ1-2,TRBV18,NA,NA,ASSPLGGSADSYGYT
TRBJ2-2,TRBV5-6,NA,NA,ASLGDTGELF
TRBJ2-1,TRBV7-8,NA,TRBD2,ASSPNGGSTNEQF
TRBJ2-7,TRBV6-1,NA,TRBD2,ASSESRLADYEQY
TRBJ1-6,TRBV27,once,TRBD1,ASSLTATGFSPGSPLH
TRBJ2-3,TRBV29-1,NA,TRBD1,SARQGNTDTQY
TRBJ1-4,TRBV10-2,few,TRBD1,ASTPSDREREKLF
TRBJ1-5,TRBV28,once,TRBD1,ASSSLDLRTGFSNQPQH
TRBJ1-5,TRBV30,once,NA,AWSLDSLNQPQH
TRBJ1-2,TRBV7-6,NA,TRBD1,ASSFYLQGKGVGYT
TRBJ2-1,TRBV27,NA,TRBD2,ASSLRGTSRDEQF
TRBJ1-1,TRBV7-9,NA,NA,ASSPGAGKNTEAF
TRBJ2-7,TRBV19,NA,NA,ASSIDWCGDEIRYEQY
TRBJ2-7,TRBV11-2,NA,TRBD1,ASSLKNSGTGGSYEQY
TRBJ2-3,TRBV9,once,NA,ASSLQGARSTDTQY
TRBJ2-3,TRBV12-5,NA,TRBD1,ASGLPLGQGDGADTQY
TRBJ2-5,TRBV1,NA,NA,TSSQAGVIETQY
TRBJ1-6,TRBV5-1,NA,NA,ASSLGQRDSPLH
TRBJ1-1,TRBV14,NA,NA,ASSQGSTVEAF
TRBJ1-2,TRBV7-2,few,NA,ASRSQGGNYGYT
TRBJ1-1,TRBV7-9,few,NA,APTLRVGVPTEAF
TRBJ1-5,TRBV28,NA,NA,ASSLEQGFQPQH